This T cell receptor beta chain was sequenced during a study of CD8+ T cells in alopecia areata. Study-wide context: Patients received oral tofacitinib, 5 to 10 mg twice daily, for moderate-to-severe alopecia areata. Study-wide points: In scalp, tofacitinib significantly decreased clonality and expanded CD8+ clones among the top 100. Tofacitinib did not eliminate many expanded lesional clones from scalp or blood.

A remark on this clone: What it binds is not known.

RNA was isolated and reverse transcribed to cDNA, the sequencing template. TCRdb keeps only in-frame clones here, not all; method: immunoSEQ multiplex PCR. In the table there are 100,000 to 140,000 clones, roughly 89% of which are singletons. V was cut by 3 bases and J by 6 bases, with 13 bases left in between. This CDR3 spans 14 amino acids. Germline loops: CDR1 SGHRS, CDR2 YFSETQ. As for treatment: oral pan-JAK inhibitor, 5-10 mg twice daily. The chain uses TRBV5-1 and TRBJ2-1; D is possibly TRBD2 (6 bases). This TCR derives from a human donor with alopecia areata. Material: CD8+ T cells sorted from blood, obtained at week 24, from a patient treated with tofacitinib. Here the CDR3 reads CASSSSRLVNEQFF. CDR3 DNA: TGCGCCAGCAGCTCGTCAAGACTAGTCAATGAGCAGTTCTTC.